These T cell receptor beta chains were read from a single sample in a study of chemoradiotherapy in HPV16-positive cancers. Sequenced by immunoSEQ multiplex PCR; TCRdb stores in-frame clones only, minus some. Of fewer than 40,000 clones detected, around 93% appear once; the ten largest clones hold approximately 3.6%. This sample comprised blood, obtained from a patient who underwent chemoradiotherapy. Receptors originate from a human donor with HPV-associated anogenital cancer. Each CDR3 is given with its conserved first and last residue. A D gene is named only where the DNA matches it firmly. The listing skips clone size in some rows; elsewhere it reads once, few, many or a size class.

size	V	J	D	CDR3	DNA
-	TRBV19	TRBJ2-1	-	CASSIRSKGSSYNEQFF	TGTGCCAGTAGTATCAGGTCCAAGGGGTCCTCCTACAATGAGCAGTTCTTC
once	TRBV7-9	TRBJ2-2	-	CASSNGAFTGELFF	TGTGCCAGCAGCAACGGAGCGTTCACCGGGGAGCTGTTTTTT
few	TRBV6-4	TRBJ2-2	-	CASSGQNTGELFF	TGTGCCAGCAGTGGACAGAACACCGGGGAGCTGTTTTTT
-	TRBV7-9	TRBJ2-2	-	CASSMDLYTGELFF	TGTGCCAGCAGCATGGACTTATACACCGGGGAGCTGTTTTTT
-	TRBV19	TRBJ1-5	-	CASSIMGTPSNQPQHF	TGTGCCAGTAGTATCATGGGGACACCTAGCAATCAGCCCCAGCATTTT
-	TRBV7-9	TRBJ1-1	TRBD1	CASSATTGSTEAFF	TGTGCCAGCAGCGCGACGACAGGGAGCACTGAAGCTTTCTTT
-	TRBV7-3	TRBJ2-3	-	CASSLNSRPDTQYF	TGTGCCAGCAGCTTAAACTCTAGACCAGATACGCAGTATTTT
-	TRBV19	TRBJ1-5	-	CATLMRAGSNQPQHF	TGTGCCACCTTAATGAGGGCAGGGAGCAATCAGCCCCAGCATTTT
-	TRBV30	TRBJ2-7	-	CAWSPSPLHEQYF	TGTGCCTGGAGTCCCTCCCCCCTTCACGAGCAGTACTTC
-	TRBV4-3	TRBJ1-5	-	CASSQDLQSRAQPQHF	TGCGCCAGCAGCCAGGACCTCCAGAGTCGGGCTCAGCCCCAGCATTTT
-	TRBV15	TRBJ1-5	TRBD1	CATNQGDLSNQPQHF	TGTGCCACCAACCAGGGGGACCTTAGCAATCAGCCCCAGCATTTT
-	TRBV6-5	TRBJ1-1	-	CASSSGEYGAFF	TGTGCCAGCAGTTCAGGGGAGTACGGAGCTTTCTTT
-	TRBV11-2	TRBJ2-5	-	CASSLDKGLETQYF	TGTGCCAGCAGCTTAGATAAGGGGTTGGAGACCCAGTACTTC
-	TRBV5-8	TRBJ2-6	-	CASSLGLRANVLTF	TGTGCCAGCAGCTTGGGGCTACGGGCCAACGTCCTGACTTTC
-	TRBV7-3	TRBJ2-1	TRBD1	CASSLRAGTGGHEQFF	TGTGCCAGCAGCTTAAGGGCCGGGACAGGGGGCCATGAGCAGTTCTTC
-	TRBV11-2	TRBJ1-6	-	CASRWAGENSPLHF	TGTGCCAGCAGGTGGGCAGGGGAGAATTCACCCCTCCACTTT
-	TRBV7-9	TRBJ2-2	-	CATRRVNQGNTGELFF	TGTGCCACCCGACGCGTAAATCAGGGGAACACCGGGGAGCTGTTTTTT
-	TRBV29-1	TRBJ2-7	-	CSARQSIYEQYF	TGCAGCGCCCGCCAAAGCATCTACGAGCAGTACTTC
-	TRBV13	TRBJ2-3	-	CASSLDRNTDTQYF	TGTGCCAGCAGCTTAGACAGGAACACAGATACGCAGTATTTT
-	TRBV6-6	TRBJ2-1	TRBD1	CATNRGSYNEQFF	TGTGCCACCAACAGGGGTTCCTACAATGAGCAGTTCTTC
-	TRBV7-9	TRBJ2-7	-	CASSPPSVMIHEQYF	TGTGCCAGCAGCCCCCCTAGCGTGATGATCCACGAGCAGTACTTC
-	TRBV6-5	TRBJ2-7	TRBD1	CASSYSGQEIYEQYF	TGTGCCAGCAGTTACTCGGGACAGGAGATCTACGAGCAGTACTTC
once	TRBV27	TRBJ2-5	TRBD1	CASSLRGQGETQYF	TGTGCCAGCAGTTTACGAGGACAGGGGGAGACCCAGTACTTC
once	TRBV2	TRBJ2-3	-	CASIRLEVDTQYF	TGTGCCAGCATCAGACTAGAGGTAGATACGCAGTATTTT
-	TRBV7-3	TRBJ2-2	-	CASSGGPGTGELFF	TGTGCCAGCAGCGGGGGGCCAGGCACCGGGGAGCTGTTTTTT
-	TRBV7-9	TRBJ1-2	-	CASSLSQGSTDGYTF	TGTGCCAGCAGCTTGAGTCAGGGGTCCACGGACGGCTACACCTTC
-	TRBV5-1	TRBJ2-1	-	CASSLESGRWSEQFF	TGCGCCAGCAGCTTGGAGTCCGGGCGATGGAGTGAGCAGTTCTTC
-	TRBV15	TRBJ2-7	-	CATSTDTNYYEQYF	TGTGCCACCAGCACCGACACTAACTACTACGAGCAGTACTTC
once	TRBV7-9	TRBJ2-7	TRBD2	CASSLVPASGAYEQYF	TGTGCCAGCAGCTTGGTCCCGGCTAGCGGGGCCTACGAGCAGTACTTC
-	TRBV4-1	TRBJ2-1	TRBD2	CASSQGLAGGHEQFF	TGCGCCAGCAGCCAAGGACTAGCGGGGGGGCATGAGCAGTTCTTC
-	TRBV5-3	TRBJ2-1	-	CARSHVQGHNEQFF	TGTGCCAGAAGCCACGTTCAGGGTCACAATGAGCAGTTCTTC
-	TRBV7-2	TRBJ2-3	TRBD2	CASTLAGGSTDTQYF	TGTGCCAGCACCCTAGCGGGGGGGAGCACAGATACGCAGTATTTT
-	TRBV5-1	TRBJ2-2	TRBD2	CASSWTGTSPGELFF	TGCGCCAGCAGCTGGACCGGGACTAGTCCCGGGGAGCTGTTTTTT
-	TRBV5-1	TRBJ2-1	-	CASSLASGSYNEQFF	TGCGCCAGCAGCTTGGCGTCCGGTTCCTACAATGAGCAGTTCTTC
-	TRBV9	TRBJ2-1	-	CASSVGDWTYNEQFF	TGTGCCAGCAGCGTGGGCGACTGGACTTACAATGAGCAGTTCTTC
-	TRBV18	TRBJ1-6	-	CASSPQTGPQGPNSPLHF	TGTGCCAGCTCACCACAAACCGGGCCCCAAGGTCCCAATTCACCCCTCCACTTT
-	TRBV10-3	TRBJ1-3	-	CAISESGTARNTIYF	TGTGCCATCAGTGAGTCGGGGACGGCCAGAAACACCATATATTTT
-	TRBV5-1	TRBJ2-7	-	CASSLGTVSPDEQYF	TGCGCCAGCAGCTTGGGGACAGTAAGCCCCGACGAGCAGTACTTC
-	TRBV19	TRBJ2-7	-	CASSIVPGEYEQYF	TGTGCCAGTAGTATTGTTCCGGGGGAATACGAGCAGTACTTC
-	TRBV27	TRBJ1-4	TRBD1	CASSPKRTGWEEKLFF	TGTGCCAGCAGTCCTAAGAGGACAGGATGGGAAGAAAAACTGTTTTTT
few	TRBV27	TRBJ2-5	-	CASSLGLRGSWQETQYF	TGTGCCAGCAGTTTAGGTCTCAGGGGTAGTTGGCAAGAGACCCAGTACTTC
-	TRBV18	TRBJ1-2	-	CASSPSGAQYYGYTF	TGTGCCAGCTCACCTTCAGGGGCCCAGTACTATGGCTACACCTTC